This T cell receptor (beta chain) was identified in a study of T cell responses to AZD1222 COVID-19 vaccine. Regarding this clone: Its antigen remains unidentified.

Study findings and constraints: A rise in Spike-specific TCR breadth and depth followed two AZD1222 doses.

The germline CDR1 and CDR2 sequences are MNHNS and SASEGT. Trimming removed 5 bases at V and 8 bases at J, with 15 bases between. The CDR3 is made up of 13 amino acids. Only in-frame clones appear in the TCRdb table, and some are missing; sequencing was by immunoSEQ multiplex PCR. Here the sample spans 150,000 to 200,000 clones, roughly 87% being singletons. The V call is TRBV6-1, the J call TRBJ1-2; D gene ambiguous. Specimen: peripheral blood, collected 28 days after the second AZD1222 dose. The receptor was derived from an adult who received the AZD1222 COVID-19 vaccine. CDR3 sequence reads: CASSTDSSAGYTF. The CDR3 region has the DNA TGTGCCAGCAGTACGGACTCCTCGGCGGGCTACACCTTC.